Sequencing of this TCR beta chain was carried out in a study of glioma-infiltrating T cells. Comment on this clonotype: Its antigen is still unknown.

TCR alpha and beta CDR3 regions were amplified from RNA using iRepertoire nested multiplex PCR. TCRdb independently ran MiXCR on the multiplex PCR reads; one entry per CDR3 protein. The repertoire includes 100,000 to 150,000 distinct CDR3 sequences, around 25% of them detected once, and around a quarter sits in the top ten. The germline V gene encodes CDR1 KGHSH and CDR2 LQKENI. The CDR3 totals 13 residues. Trimming cost V 0 bases and J 0 bases, with 2 bases left between them. Study findings and constraints: Tissue-blood divergence was below expectation in non-neoplastic patients, above in gliomas.

The chain combines TRBV18 with TRBJ2-5, with D unclear. The clonotype comes from a human donor with low-grade glioma or glioblastoma, undergoing nonglioma brain surgery, or in good health (not recorded which). Sequences were obtained from glioma tissue, nonneoplastic brain tissue, or PBMCs (not recorded which). The CDR3 coding sequence is TGTGCCAGCTCACCACCCAACCAAGAGACCCAGTACTTC. Residues: CASSPPNQETQYF.